A single sample gave rise to the 9 T cell receptor beta chains below, sequenced in a study of blood T cell repertoires in COVID-19. The method was immunoSEQ multiplex PCR; TCRdb's version includes in-frame clones alone and lacks a portion of them. The table lists 100,000 to 150,000 clones, roughly 85% of them singletons. The sequenced material came from peripheral blood. Receptors were obtained from a woman aged 80 or over with COVID-19, enrolled during active disease.

The CDR3 DNA is TGTGCCAGCAGCGTTTCCTCCGGGGGCGGGGGCTATGGCTACACCTTC. Translation gives CASSVSSGGGGYGYTF. The chain is built from TRBV9 and TRBJ1-2; tentative D call: TRBD1 (6 bases). The CDR3 consists of 16 residues. CDR1 and CDR2 from the germline V gene are SGDLS and YYNGEE. V shed 2 bases and J shed 4 bases, with 18 bases lying between them.

A single count supports this clone. This chain links TRBV18 with TRBJ1-5; 8 positions match TRBD1. V was pared by 4 bases and J by 6 bases, with 5 bases of the junction left unmatched. Germline lookup yields CDR1 KGHSH and CDR2 LQKENI. The CDR3 extends over 14 amino acids. The CDR3 loop is CASSLQGGGQPQHF. DNA for the CDR3: TGTGCCAGCTCACTACAGGGGGGCGGTCAGCCCCAGCATTTT.

The chain links TRBV28 to TRBJ2-7; TRBD1 might be the D (6 bases). The V and J ends lost 7 bases and 7 bases respectively, with 11 bases between them. The germline V gene encodes CDR1 MDHEN and CDR2 SYDVKM. The CDR3 has 11 amino acids. CDR3 region: CASTTGKEQYF. As DNA, the CDR3 is TGTGCCAGCACTACAGGGAAAGAGCAGTACTTC.

The J gene is TRBJ2-3, the V gene TRBV2; 7 bases line up with TRBD2. The germline CDR1 and CDR2 sequences are SNHLY and FYNNEI. This CDR3 is 15 amino acids long. Losses at the gene ends were 7 bases for V and 3 bases for J; bases not matched to a gene: 10. The CDR3 nucleotides read TGTGCCAGCACGGGGAGGGCTATGTGGACAGATACGCAGTATTTT. Translated: CASTGRAMWTDTQYF.

The gene calls are TRBV28 and TRBJ2-7; 8 positions match TRBD2. This CDR3 contains 15 residues. Unmatched junction bases numbered 12, after V lost 6 bases and J lost 5 bases. Germline V gene lookup returns CDR1 MDHEN and CDR2 SYDVKM. Written as DNA, the CDR3 is TGTGCCAGCAGGCCAACCGGGACTAGGATGGACGAGCAGTACTTC. Encoded protein: CASRPTGTRMDEQYF. Full variable domain (remainder filled in from reference TRBV28 and TRBJ2-7): DVKVTQSSRYLVKRTGEKVFLECVQDMDHENMFWYRQDPGLGLRLIYFSYDVKMKEKGDIPEGYSVSREKKERFSLILESASTNQTSMYLCASRPTGTRMDEQYFGPGTRLTVT.

CDR3 sequence: CASSFGDRASTDTQYF. CDR3 coding DNA: TGCGCCAGCAGCTTCGGGGACAGGGCGAGCACAGATACGCAGTATTTT. This rearrangement joins TRBV5-1 to TRBJ2-3, with TRBD1 identical over 9 bases. V lost 2 bases and J lost 0; bases outside the gene matches: 4. Germline loops: CDR1 SGHRS, CDR2 YFSETQ. The length of the CDR3 is 16 residues.

As for this clone: Relative to the germline gene, one junction end is altered; a read error may explain this. V is TRBV7-9 and J is TRBJ1-2; no clear D gene. CDR1 is SEHNR, CDR2 FQNEAQ, per germline (reference sequence). The CDR3 length is 8 residues. The CDR3 here is CASSPEAF. The CDR3 region has the DNA TGTGCCAGCAGCCCAGAAGCCTTC.

The chain links TRBV29-1 to TRBJ2-5; maybe TRBD2 (6 bases). V dropped 6 bases and J dropped 0 bases, with 8 bases sitting between them. Looked up from germline, CDR1 is SQVTM and CDR2 is ANQGSEA. There are 12 residues in the CDR3. This chain's CDR3 is CSVWGDQETQYF. The CDR3 DNA sequence: TGCAGCGTGTGGGGGGACCAAGAGACCCAGTACTTC.

This chain links TRBV28 with TRBJ2-1; 13 bases line up with TRBD2. CDR3 size: 15 residues. The J segment lost 7 bases and the V segment lost 7 bases, leaving 7 bases of the junction unmatched. CDR1 and CDR2 (germline): MDHEN, SYDVKM. The CDR3 loop reads CASTPLAGGRNEQFF. CDR3 in DNA: TGTGCCAGCACCCCACTAGCGGGAGGGCGTAATGAGCAGTTCTTC.